This T cell receptor (beta chain) was recorded in a study of cytomegalovirus exposure and HLA in healthy donors. Across the study: A prior study identified 110 million or so unique TCR beta sequences from 180 million or so T cells. General study findings and limits: Immune exposure was documented only through CMV serostatus.

A note on this clone: Its antigen is undetermined.

Primers: 60 Vbeta forward and 13 Jbeta reverse. Data came from immunoSEQ multiplex PCR; TCRdb stores just in-frame clones and leaves some out. The table lists some 140,000 clones, 65% to 70% of them singletons. This CDR3 region has 17 residues. Germline values: CDR1 SQVTM, CDR2 ANQGSEA. With V trimmed by 7 bases and J by 1 base, 8 bases remained unmatched. The receptor was isolated from a human donor in good health. The source material was PBMCs. The J gene is TRBJ2-6, the V gene TRBV29-1, with 12 bases fitting TRBD1. DNA for the CDR3: TGCAGCGCAGGGCCGGGACAGGGGGCTTCTGGGGCCAACGTCCTGACTTTC. Its protein product is CSAGPGQGASGANVLTF.